The 30 T cell receptor beta chains in this list originate from one sample, sequenced in a study of human T cells and chemical hapten exposure. As to time point: patch test 3, about 24 weeks after DPC sensitization. Treatment in this sample: therapeutic diphenylcyclopropenone sensitization with weekly scalp DPC. TCRdb reanalysed the RACE reads using MiXCR and keeps one entry per CDR3 protein. The data hold about 190,000 distinct CDR3 sequences, with approximately 26% observed a single time. The starting material was whole blood, obtained in connection with sensitization to the hapten diphenylcyclopropenone (DPC). Source of these receptors: a woman between 40 and 55 years old with alopecia areata. Some clones in this sample may be carry-over from other donors' samples.

The V and J genes are TRBV11-2 and TRBJ2-7; the D is unclear. The CDR3 totals 15 residues. Trimming removed 0 bases at V and 3 bases at J, with 12 bases between. Germline-derived CDR1 and CDR2 are SGHAT and FQNNGV. The CDR3 DNA reads TGTGCCAGCAGCTTAGATCAGGCCAGATACTACGAGCAGTACTTC. This translates into CASSLDQARYYEQYF.

This clonotype occurred a few times. This chain uses TRBV20-1 with TRBJ1-2; D is perhaps TRBD1 (6 bases). CDR3 length equals 14 residues. V was trimmed by 0 bases and J by 2 bases, leaving 10 bases between them. CDR1 is DFQATT, CDR2 SNEGSKA, per germline (reference sequence). The CDR3 sequence is CSARETGRNYGYTF. As DNA, the CDR3 is TGCAGTGCTAGAGAAACAGGGAGGAACTATGGCTACACCTTC.

The chain has TRBV2 and TRBJ1-5, with a possible D match to TRBD1 (6 bases). Germline loops: CDR1 SNHLY, CDR2 FYNNEI. This CDR3 has 14 residues. The V end was cut by 8 bases, the J end by 0 bases, with 11 bases between. The CDR3 nucleotides are TGTGCCAGCCTTCAGGGGATTAGCAATCAGCCCCAGCATTTT. Translated, it gives CASLQGISNQPQHF.

In its sample, this clonotype was seen a few times. The chain carries TRBV2 and TRBJ2-1; 11 nucleotides agree with TRBD1. Germline CDR1 SNHLY, CDR2 FYNNEI. The CDR3 has 16 amino acids. Losses at the gene ends were 5 bases for V and 6 bases for J; bases not matched to a gene: 9. CDR3 bases: TGTGCCAGCAGTTCACAACCCGGGACAGGGGGCAATGAGCAGTTCTTC. Protein: CASSSQPGTGGNEQFF.

The chain joins TRBV18 to TRBJ2-3; 8 nucleotides align to TRBD2. The length of the CDR3 is 14 residues. Per germline, CDR1 KGHSH and CDR2 LQKENI. V lost 3 bases and J lost 7; bases outside the gene matches: 6. In DNA, the CDR3 is TGTGCCAGCTCACCGCCGACTAGCGTGAATACGCAGTATTTT. It is translated as CASSPPTSVNTQYF.

This clonotype has at least ten counts. The CDR3 loop is CSVERDRTEAFF. The CDR3 region has the DNA TGCAGCGTTGAAAGGGATCGAACTGAAGCTTTCTTT. V is TRBV29-1 and J is TRBJ1-1; no firm D call. The germline CDR1 and CDR2 sequences are SQVTM and ANQGSEA. This CDR3 is 12 amino acids long. V was clipped by 2 bases and J by 5 bases, with 9 bases between them.

The V gene is TRBV27, the J gene TRBJ2-7; TRBD2 is a possible D gene (5 bases). Germline assignment: CDR1 MNHEY and CDR2 SMNVEV (reference sequence). The CDR3 covers 13 residues. V dropped 6 bases and J dropped 6 bases, with 15 bases sitting between them. The CDR3 DNA is TGTGCCAGCAGATCGAGGGTGGTGGGCGAGCAGTACTTC. It specifies CASRSRVVGEQYF.

The rearrangement uses TRBV29-1 and TRBJ2-1, with TRBD2 identical over 8 bases. CDR3 length: 15 amino acids. CDR1 and CDR2 from the germline V gene are SQVTM and ANQGSEA. V was pared by 2 bases and J by 4 bases, with 7 bases of the junction left unmatched. CDR3 nucleotides: TGCAGCGTTGAATCGGGAGGGCCGGTATACAATGAGCAGTTCTTC. It specifies CSVESGGPVYNEQFF.

V usage is TRBV18 and J usage is TRBJ1-5; D unresolved. Germline CDR1 is KGHSH and CDR2 is LQKENI. CDR3 length: 15 amino acids. Deletions cut 3 bases from V and 0 bases from J, with 9 bases between. The DNA of the CDR3 is TGTGCCAGCTCACCCTCACACAATAGCAATCAGCCCCAGCATTTT. Translated, it gives CASSPSHNSNQPQHF.

V gene TRBV28 combines with J gene TRBJ1-3; D possibly corresponds to TRBD1 (6 bases). V lost 6 bases and J lost 0, with 12 bases in between. Germline CDR1 and CDR2: MDHEN and SYDVKM. CDR3 length equals 15 residues. CDR3 sequence: CASRPDRISGNTIYF. CDR3 DNA sequence: TGTGCCAGCAGACCTGACAGGATCTCTGGAAACACCATATATTTT.

This clonotype was seen a handful of times. This chain links TRBV7-8 with TRBJ1-5; maybe TRBD1 (6 bases). Trimming cost V 1 base and J 4 bases, with 11 bases left between them. Germline-derived CDR1 and CDR2 are SGHVS and FQNEAQ. There are 15 residues in the CDR3. For the CDR3, the DNA is TGTGCCAGCAGCTTAGGTGGACAGTTAAATCAGCCCCAGCATTTT. It specifies CASSLGGQLNQPQHF.

The chain couples TRBV28 to TRBJ2-1; D ambiguous. The CDR3 is 13 amino acids. Germline V gene lookup returns CDR1 MDHEN and CDR2 SYDVKM. V gave up 4 bases and J gave up 13 bases, with 17 bases separating them. Here the CDR3 reads CASSSALRTVQFF. CDR3 in DNA: TGTGCCAGCAGTTCCGCCCTGCGAACCGTTCAGTTCTTC.

This clonotype came up a few times. The V call is TRBV24-1, the J call TRBJ2-4, with D perhaps matching TRBD2 (7 bases). The germline V and J ends were trimmed by 2 bases and 9 bases, with 10 bases remaining between them. Germline loops: CDR1 KGHDR, CDR2 SFDVKD. CDR3 length: 13 amino acids. The DNA for the CDR3 is TGTGCCACCAGTGATTCGCGGGGGCGCATTCAGTACTTC. Protein: CATSDSRGRIQYF.

This clonotype was seen only a few times. This chain joins TRBV9 and TRBJ2-2; 10 nucleotides line up with TRBD2. This CDR3 comprises 14 residues. CDR1 is SGDLS and CDR2 is YYNGEE in the germline V gene. Trimming removed 7 bases from V and 5 bases from J; junction bases left unmatched: 5. CDR3: CASGRAGGTGELFF. The CDR3 DNA is TGTGCCAGCGGTAGAGCGGGAGGGACCGGGGAGCTGTTTTTT.

The genes are TRBV6-2 or TRBV6-3 and TRBJ2-7; 8 bases line up with TRBD2. Germline V gives CDR1 MNHEY, CDR2 SVGEGT. V lost 8 bases, J lost 4 bases, and 10 bases stayed unmatched. The length of the CDR3 is 14 residues. The CDR3, as DNA: TGTGCCAGCGCCAAGAGCGGGAGTTTTTACGAGCAGTACTTC. This encodes CASAKSGSFYEQYF.

The rearrangement uses TRBV6-5 and TRBJ1-2, with TRBD1 identical over 7 bases. The CDR3 has 12 amino acids. Germline V gene data show CDR1 as MNHEY and CDR2 as SVGAGI. The junction had 11 bases not matched to a gene; V was cut back by 6 bases and J by 13 bases. The CDR3 spells CASRPQGGPCTF. CDR3 DNA: TGTGCCAGCAGACCCCAAGGGGGCCCCTGCACCTTC.

The CDR3 region is CASSFRQTGELFF. DNA for the CDR3: TGTGCCAGCAGCTTCCGTCAGACCGGGGAGCTGTTTTTT. The rearrangement links TRBV7-9 to TRBJ2-2; D unresolved. This CDR3 has 13 residues. Deletions cut 3 bases from V and 5 bases from J, with 7 bases between. Germline V CDR1 and CDR2: SEHNR, FQNEAQ (reference sequence).

The table lists this clonotype with a few counts. This chain connects TRBV25-1 to TRBJ1-1; D remains unclear. The CDR3 is 15 amino acids. Germline-derived CDR1 and CDR2 are MGHDK and SYGVNS. The ends were cut back, 1 base at V and 0 bases at J, with 9 bases in the middle. The CDR3 region has the DNA TGTGCCAGCAGTGAATCGGCAGTTCTGAACACTGAAGCTTTCTTT. Its protein is CASSESAVLNTEAFF.

V is TRBV7-9 and J is TRBJ2-1; D might be TRBD1 (6 bases). There are 15 residues in the CDR3. Germline CDR1 and CDR2: SEHNR and FQNEAQ (reference sequence). V was shortened by 1 base and J by 1 base, with 8 bases between the two germline ends. The CDR3 is CASSLVQGSYNEQFF. CDR3 in DNA: TGTGCCAGCAGCTTAGTCCAGGGGTCCTACAATGAGCAGTTCTTC.

The DNA for the CDR3 is TGTGCCAGCCACATCCGGCGGGAGGGAAACTACGAGCAGTACTTC. It yields the protein CASHIRREGNYEQYF. V and J are TRBV2 and TRBJ2-7; 9 positions match TRBD2. The germline V gene encodes CDR1 SNHLY and CDR2 FYNNEI. J was trimmed by 3 bases and V by 8 bases; bases with no gene match: 11. The CDR3 is made up of 15 amino acids.

In this sample, this clonotype turned up a few times. The V and J genes are TRBV9 and TRBJ1-1, with D perhaps matching TRBD1 (6 bases). Germline V gene lookup returns CDR1 SGDLS and CDR2 YYNGEE. V was trimmed by 4 bases and J by 1 base, leaving 8 bases between them. This CDR3 is built from 13 residues. In nucleotides, the CDR3 is TGTGCCAGCAGCATGGGACAGAACACTGAAGCTTTCTTT. Translated, it gives CASSMGQNTEAFF. The full variable domain, in which reference TRBV9 and TRBJ1-1 provide the parts outside the CDR3, is DSGVTQTPKHLITATGQRVTLRCSPRSGDLSVYWYQQSLDQGLQFLIQYYNGEERAKGNILERFSAQQFPDLHSELNLSSLELGDSALYFCASSMGQNTEAFFGQGTRLTVV.

The chain joins TRBV7-3 to TRBJ2-5; D might be TRBD1 (5 bases). The ends were cut back, 1 base at V and 12 bases at J, with 15 bases in the middle. CDR3 length equals 13 residues. Germline loops: CDR1 SGHTA, CDR2 FQGTGA. CDR3 coding DNA: TGTGCCAGCAGCTTAAATCCACAGGCAGCAAAGTACTTC. Amino acids: CASSLNPQAAKYF.

This clonotype was picked up a small number of times. This likely stems from a read error, as it lies one base from a far larger clone. V usage is TRBV6-1 and J usage is TRBJ2-3, with 12 bases that match TRBD1. With V trimmed by 4 bases and J by 4 bases, 3 bases remained unmatched. The CDR3 covers 15 residues. CDR1 and CDR2 (germline): MNHNS, SASEGT. CDR3 loop: CASSGGTGGADTQYF. As DNA, the CDR3 is TGTGCCAGCAGTGGCGGGACAGGGGGCGCAGATACGCAGTATTTT.

The gene calls are TRBV7-9 and TRBJ1-6, with D perhaps TRBD1 (6 bases). CDR3 length: 12 amino acids. CDR1 is SEHNR, CDR2 FQNEAQ, per germline (reference sequence). V lost 1 base to trimming and J lost 14 bases, with 9 bases between them. The CDR3 coding sequence is TGTGCCAGCAGCTTAGAGGACAGAACCCTCCACTTT. Its protein is CASSLEDRTLHF.

V and J are TRBV9 and TRBJ1-4, with D hard to call. Trimming took off 4 bases at V and 0 bases at J, with 19 bases between the two ends. The germline V gene has CDR1 SGDLS and CDR2 YYNGEE. The CDR3 runs 18 residues. Written as DNA, the CDR3 is TGTGCCAGCAGCCCAAGCCCCGTTCGAAGGTCAACTAATGAAAAACTGTTTTTT. Protein sequence: CASSPSPVRRSTNEKLFF.

This clonotype was recorded many times. The rearrangement links TRBV9 to TRBJ2-1, with 8 bases fitting TRBD2. The germline V gene has CDR1 SGDLS and CDR2 YYNGEE. The length of the CDR3 is 15 residues. V shed 2 bases, J shed 6 bases, and the junction held 7 bases outside the gene matches. The CDR3 DNA is TGTGCCAGCAGCGTCGGGACTAGTGGGGTCAATGAGCAGTTCTTC. It yields the protein CASSVGTSGVNEQFF.

The chain joins TRBV6-2 or TRBV6-3 to TRBJ1-1; D is unresolved. V was cut by 8 bases and J by 1 base, with 11 bases left in between. This CDR3 region has 13 residues. Germline assignment: CDR1 MNHEY and CDR2 SVGEGT. CDR3 residues: CASFSLKNTEAFF. The CDR3 bases are TGTGCCAGCTTTTCCTTGAAGAACACTGAAGCTTTCTTT.

This clonotype was found a few times. The CDR3 DNA sequence: TGTGCCAGCAGCCCCCGGGACAGGGGGCCCCACGAGCAGTACTTC. Its protein product is CASSPRDRGPHEQYF. V gene TRBV4-2 combines with J gene TRBJ2-7; TRBD1 agrees at 12 bases. The CDR3 has 15 residues. With 4 bases clipped from V and 5 bases from J, the junction kept 6 bases outside the gene matches. Looked up from germline, CDR1 is LGHNA and CDR2 is YNFKEQ.

The J gene is TRBJ2-3, the V gene TRBV10-3; 7 bases match TRBD2. Trimming at V came to 4 bases and at J to 5 bases, leaving 6 bases not matched to a gene. This CDR3 is 14 amino acids long. Germline CDR1 ENHRY, CDR2 SYGVKD. The CDR3 nucleotides read TGTGCCATCAGTGCCGGGACTAATGGAGATACGCAGTATTTT. It specifies CAISAGTNGDTQYF.

V gene TRBV20-1 combines with J gene TRBJ2-7; 7 bases are a match to TRBD1. V lost 1 base, J lost 0 bases, and 3 bases stayed unmatched. Germline CDR1 is DFQATT and CDR2 is SNEGSKA (reference sequence). The CDR3 sequence is 14 residues long. CDR3 loop: CSARGGQSSYEQYF. The CDR3 DNA sequence: TGCAGTGCTAGAGGGGGACAGAGCTCCTACGAGCAGTACTTC.